This TCR beta chain was observed in a study of cytotoxic CD8 clonotypes in ibrutinib-treated CLL (dated by TCRdb to the early 2020s). Regarding the complete study: The cohort had some eleven relapsed/refractory and more than 14 treatment-naive patients; approximately 18 were IGHV unmutated. Partial responses were observed in about 25 patients and complete responses in 2; after a median follow-up of around 68 months, remission was maintained in 14 patients and progression was observed in roughly twelve. The response samples were drawn at a median of approximately 11 months into treatment, with a range of about 6 to 40 months. On average, each sample yielded 255,043 productive templates and tens of thousands of productive rearrangements. Of the 86 people in the trial, some 28 had longitudinal samples available. Cryopreserved peripheral blood mononuclear cells were collected before treatment, at response, and at either disease progression or sustained remission. Every sample from remission and from progressive disease was obtained while the patients were still on ibrutinib.

In the case of this clone: What this receptor recognizes is not known. Base-call qualities are not available, and no considerably larger clone is one nucleotide away.

Each clonotype received, on average, roughly 9.6x coverage in deep resolution sequencing performed on a MiSeq, where the target depth lay between 1 in 1 million and 1 in 200,000 T cells. TCR beta libraries were generated with the immunoSEQ hsTCRB Kit. The authors' pipeline ran thus. Data were analyzed with ImmunoSEQ Data Assistant and ImmunoSEQ Analyzer, with V, D and J genes assigned per IMGT definitions. Clonality was computed as one minus normalized Shannon entropy of productive rearrangement frequencies, ranging from 0 to 1. Only overrepresented clonotypes making up at least 0.05% of each patient's repertoire were included in the public clonotype analysis. Repertoires from around 13 age-matched healthy donors in immuneACCESS were used as clonality controls. The source is immuneACCESS, and TCRdb retained only in-frame sequences with V and J called. Part of the clones is not carried over; for the studies checked, unresolved V genes explain less than half of this, and the remainder is unexplained. That table is the source of V, J and clone size, and D and trimming were worked out from the DNA. The sample table shows 100,000 to 150,000 clones, and over 75% are seen once. Around 2.1% of the sample is taken by the ten largest.

The meaning of the sample's time point label: 20 to 30 months on ibrutinib. For TCR beta library preparation, approximately 1.9 micrograms of genomic DNA was extracted from cryopreserved PBMCs. Longitudinal blood samples from CLL patients receiving ibrutinib monotherapy were subjected to high-throughput TCR beta sequencing. The patients took part in an open-label, single-center phase 2 trial of ibrutinib monotherapy. What the authors observed across the whole study: An increase in clonality was observed at ibrutinib response, with clonality remaining stable during sustained remission and falling back toward baseline at progression. Baseline clonality exceeded that of age-matched healthy donors and correlated strongly with circulating CD8+ T-cell counts. Sustained-remission and progressing patients did not have matched sampling times, and lymph node repertoires were not examined. Public clonotypes were found to be uncommon and were observed to contract or remain stable during treatment; the increase in clonality was shown to reflect expansion of private clonotypes at ibrutinib response.

This receptor was identified in a human donor with chronic lymphocytic leukemia. The sample in question was PBMCs, obtained after 24 months of ibrutinib treatment.

For the CDR3, the sequence is CASSLARTGYSNQPQHF. The nucleotides are TGTGCCAGCAGCTTAGCCCGAACAGGTTATAGCAATCAGCCCCAGCATTTT. The rearrangement joined TRBV7-2 to TRBJ1-5; TRBD1 is perhaps the D gene, given 5 matching bases. From the cysteine through the phenylalanine, the CDR3 covers 17 amino acids. Left in the record is the CDR3 DNA by itself, 51 bases read in frame from the first base. The germline V gene encodes CDR1 SGHTA and CDR2 FQGNSA. V sheds 0 bases and J sheds 0 bases, leaving 12 bases between their ends.